Listed below are T cell receptor beta chains from one sample, sequenced in a study of blood T cell repertoires in COVID-19. Sequencing used immunoSEQ multiplex PCR; TCRdb keeps in-frame clones, though not all of them. The repertoire holds approximately 68,000 clones, with 79% as singletons. Sequencing was carried out using peripheral blood. These receptors came from a woman between 50 and 59 years old with acute or convalescent COVID-19. Each CDR3 is given with its conserved first and last residue. Rows give clone size only sometimes, using once, few, many, or a class for an expanded clone.

v_gene	j_gene	abundance	len	CDR3aa
TRBV5-1	TRBJ1-5	many	13	CASSLSGSQPQHF
TRBV5-1	TRBJ2-1	.	16	CASSLVGLAGVNEQFF
TRBV12-3/TRBV12-4	TRBJ1-1	.	13	CASRIQGYTEAFF
TRBV28	TRBJ2-1	.	14	CASSWDSSYNEQFF
TRBV27	TRBJ1-4	.	16	CASSWGGGKGEEKLFF
TRBV9	TRBJ2-7	.	14	CASSVGLGSSEQYF
TRBV7-2	TRBJ2-1	.	15	CASSSNPYGGNEQFF
TRBV7-8	TRBJ2-3	once	14	CASRQLSAADTQYF
TRBV25-1	TRBJ2-2	once	16	CASSALGLGNTGELFF
TRBV5-1	TRBJ1-4	.	14	CASSVGTGNEKLFF
TRBV27	TRBJ2-5	.	13	CASRGAGQETQYF
TRBV10-3	TRBJ1-2	.	16	CAISVLGGPTNYGYTF
TRBV27	TRBJ2-7	.	13	CASSSGQSYEQYF
TRBV19	TRBJ1-4	.	17	CASSNSRAGRTNEKLFF
TRBV28	TRBJ1-4	.	14	CASRTTGNYEKLFF
TRBV12-3/TRBV12-4	TRBJ2-3	.	11	CASSLSDTQYF
TRBV7-3	TRBJ1-1	.	13	CASSLTSGAEAFF
TRBV3-1/TRBV3-2	TRBJ2-5	.	13	CASSQDSRGTQYF
TRBV9	TRBJ2-1	.	14	CASSVGLAGGEQFF
TRBV28	TRBJ1-4	.	17	CASSYPGVGLLNEKLFF
TRBV15	TRBJ2-7	.	15	CATSTGTGSSYEQYF
TRBV7-3	TRBJ2-1	.	14	CASSNREFKNEQFF
TRBV18	TRBJ1-6	.	18	CASSPALEGLTYNSPLHF
TRBV30	TRBJ1-6	.	17	CAWSGGGKSSYNSPLHF
TRBV10-3	TRBJ2-1	.	15	CAISESTGGEDEQFF
TRBV10-2	TRBJ2-7	once	13	CASSGLAGYEQYF